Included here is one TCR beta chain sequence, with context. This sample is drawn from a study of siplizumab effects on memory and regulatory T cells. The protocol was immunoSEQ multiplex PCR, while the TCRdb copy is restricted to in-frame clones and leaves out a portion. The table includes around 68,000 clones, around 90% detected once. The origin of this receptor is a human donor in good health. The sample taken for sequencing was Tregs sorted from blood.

The CDR3 DNA is TGTGCCAGCAGTGAACAGGGACCCTACGAGCAGTACTTC. Translated: CASSEQGPYEQYF. The chain uses TRBV2 and TRBJ2-7, with D possibly called TRBD1 or TRBD2 (5 bases each). This CDR3 contains 13 residues. The germline V gene encodes CDR1 SNHLY and CDR2 FYNNEI. Trimming stripped 2 bases from V and 2 bases from J, with 7 bases between.